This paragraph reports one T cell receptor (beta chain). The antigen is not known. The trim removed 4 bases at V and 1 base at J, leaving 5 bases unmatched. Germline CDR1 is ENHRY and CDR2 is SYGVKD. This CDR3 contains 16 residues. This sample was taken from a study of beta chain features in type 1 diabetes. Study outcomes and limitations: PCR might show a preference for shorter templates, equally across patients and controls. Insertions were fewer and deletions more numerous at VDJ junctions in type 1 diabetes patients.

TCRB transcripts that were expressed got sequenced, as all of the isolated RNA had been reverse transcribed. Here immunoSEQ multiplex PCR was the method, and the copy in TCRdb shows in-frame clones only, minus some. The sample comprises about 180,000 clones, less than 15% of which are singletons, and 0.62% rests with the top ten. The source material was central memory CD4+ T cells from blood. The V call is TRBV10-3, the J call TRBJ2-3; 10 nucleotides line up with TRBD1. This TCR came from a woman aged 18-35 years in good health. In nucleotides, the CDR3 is TGTGCCATCAGTGGAGGGACAGGGGTGGGCACAGATACGCAGTATTTT. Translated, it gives CAISGGTGVGTDTQYF.